This entry lists 21 T cell receptor beta chains sequenced from one sample in a study of blood T cells in healthy people across ages. For the second PCR, which ran for roughly 7 to 11 cycles, a sample-barcoded 5' primer and a J-beta primer mix were used. MiXCR, run by TCRdb on the 5' RACE reads, gives a single entry per CDR3 protein. The data contain 800,000 to 1,000,000 distinct CDR3 sequences, roughly 43% of them seen just once; the ten biggest clones take up about an eighth. Sequenced material: blood. All receptors derive from a man aged 25 to 40 in good health.

This clonotype was seen only a few times. This chain's CDR3 is CASSFRTGYGETQYF. The CDR3 nucleotides are TGTGCCAGCAGTTTTAGGACAGGGTATGGAGAGACCCAGTACTTC. The chain is built from TRBV12-3 or TRBV12-4 and TRBJ2-5; 8 bases match TRBD1. The CDR3 is made up of 15 amino acids. Trimming removed 3 bases from V and 4 bases from J; junction bases left unmatched: 7.

This clonotype showed up just a few times. A much larger clonotype is one base distant, so this may be a read error. J is TRBJ1-2 and V is TRBV11-2, with 7 bases that match TRBD1. Germline V gives CDR1 SGHAT, CDR2 FQNNGV. The CDR3 extends over 13 amino acids. V lost 7 bases to trimming and J lost 3 bases; unmatched junction nucleotides: 5. CDR3: CASTLTGDYGYTF. The CDR3 DNA reads as TGTGCCAGCACCCTTACAGGGGACTATGGCTACACCTTC.

J is TRBJ2-6 and V is TRBV20-1; D ambiguous. CDR3 size: 13 residues. V lost 3 bases and J lost 2, with 5 bases in between. CDR1 is DFQATT, CDR2 SNEGSKA, per germline (reference sequence). The CDR3 here is CSARVPGANVLTF. For the CDR3, the DNA is TGCAGTGCTAGGGTACCTGGGGCCAACGTCCTGACTTTC.

This rearrangement joins TRBV7-2 to TRBJ1-4, with D possibly matching TRBD1 (5 bases). Germline V gene lookup returns CDR1 SGHTA and CDR2 FQGNSA. CDR3 size: 15 residues. V lost 3 bases and J lost 4, with 12 bases in between. CDR3 nucleotide sequence: TGTGCCAGCAGCTTCTCGGGACCCCGTAATGAAAAACTGTTTTTT. Translating it yields CASSFSGPRNEKLFF.

In this sample, this clonotype turned up a few times. The chain joins TRBV27 to TRBJ2-7; 8 bases fit TRBD2. Trimming at V came to 5 bases and at J to 2 bases, leaving 8 bases not matched to a gene. This CDR3 spans 15 amino acids. CDR1 is MNHEY, CDR2 SMNVEV, per germline (reference sequence). The CDR3 is CASSLKGLGTYEQYF. The DNA for the CDR3 is TGTGCCAGCAGTCTTAAGGGACTAGGTACCTACGAGCAGTACTTC.

The chain joins TRBV6-1 to TRBJ2-1; possibly TRBD1 or TRBD2 for D (5 bases each). This CDR3 region has 14 residues. Trimming removed 1 base at V and 2 bases at J, with 6 bases between. Germline V gives CDR1 MNHNS, CDR2 SASEGT. The CDR3 bases are TGTGCCAGCAGTGAAGGGGGGACCTACAATGAGCAGTTCTTC. Translating gives CASSEGGTYNEQFF.

The gene calls are TRBV2 and TRBJ1-2; 7 bases agree with TRBD1. Germline lookup yields CDR1 SNHLY and CDR2 FYNNEI. The ends lost 5 bases at V and 5 bases at J; junction bases unmatched: 5. This CDR3 is built from 13 residues. The CDR3 DNA reads as TGTGCCAGCAGTCTGACGGGACAGTATGGCTACACCTTC. Protein sequence: CASSLTGQYGYTF.

This clonotype was seen a handful of times. V is TRBV2 and J is TRBJ1-2; D is uncertain. V gave up 7 bases and J gave up 6 bases, with 18 bases separating them. Germline V gives CDR1 SNHLY, CDR2 FYNNEI. The CDR3 has 14 amino acids. The CDR3 nucleotides read TGTGCCAGCACCCCAGAGAAGGGAGCGAATGGCTACACCTTC. Protein sequence: CASTPEKGANGYTF.

This chain connects TRBV30 to TRBJ2-1; 8 nucleotides line up with TRBD1. The CDR3 contains 13 residues. CDR1 GTSNPN and CDR2 SVGIG come from the germline V gene (reference sequence). J was trimmed by 6 bases and V by 3 bases; bases with no gene match: 4. Here the CDR3 reads CAWRDRVINEQFF. CDR3 DNA: TGTGCCTGGAGGGACAGGGTTATCAATGAGCAGTTCTTC. Full variable domain (missing parts from reference TRBV30 and TRBJ2-1): SQTIHQWPATLVQPVGSPLSLECTVEGTSNPNLYWYRQAAGRGLQLLFYSVGIGQISSEVPQNLSASRPQDRQFILSSKKLLLSDSGFYLCAWRDRVINEQFFGPGTRLTVL.

The chain is built from TRBV6-5 and TRBJ1-5; a possible D gene is TRBD1 (5 bases). V shed 8 bases and J shed 3 bases, with 11 bases lying between them. CDR3 size: 13 residues. Germline CDR1 MNHEY, CDR2 SVGAGI. The CDR3 coding sequence is TGTGCCAGCCGTGACAGCTACAATCAGCCCCAGCATTTT. Its translation: CASRDSYNQPQHF.

The gene calls are TRBV29-1 and TRBJ2-7; D may be TRBD1 (6 bases). V lost 8 bases, J lost 3 bases, and 11 bases lay in between. CDR3 length: 11 amino acids. Germline V lookup: CDR1 SQVTM, CDR2 ANQGSEA. CDR3 in DNA: TGCAGCATCCGGGACAACTACGAGCAGTACTTC. Its translation is CSIRDNYEQYF.

The chain carries TRBV2 and TRBJ1-5; 9 bases align to TRBD1. The ends lost 7 bases at V and 2 bases at J; junction bases unmatched: 3. There are 14 residues in the CDR3. The V gene's germline CDR1 is SNHLY and CDR2 FYNNEI. CDR3 nucleotides: TGTGCCAGCACACAGGGGGCAGGCAATCAGCCCCAGCATTTT. This gives the protein CASTQGAGNQPQHF.

The chain carries TRBV28 and TRBJ1-4; 7 nucleotides line up with TRBD1. V lost 7 bases and J lost 10; bases outside the gene matches: 15. CDR3 length: 15 residues. From germline, CDR1 is MDHEN and CDR2 SYDVKM. CDR3 sequence reads: CASTSASTGLRKLFF. DNA for the CDR3: TGTGCCAGCACCTCAGCCTCGACAGGGCTGAGAAAACTGTTTTTT.

A word on this clonotype: Germline is not matched at one junction end, which may reflect a read error. The chain recombines TRBV7-9 with TRBJ2-3, with D possibly being TRBD1 (6 bases). The length of the CDR3 is 15 residues. Germline CDR1 SEHNR, CDR2 FQNEAQ (reference sequence). The CDR3, as DNA: TGTGCCAGCGGCTTCAGGGGAACGGGGACAGATACGCAGTATTTT. Translation: CASGFRGTGTDTQYF.

The genes are TRBV4-3 and TRBJ1-4, with a possible D match to TRBD1 (5 bases). The CDR3 is made up of 12 amino acids. CDR1 and CDR2 (germline): LGHNA, YSLEER. Trimming took off 4 bases at V and 8 bases at J, with 8 bases between the two ends. The DNA for the CDR3 is TGCGCCAGCAGCCCCGCAGGGGAAAAACTGTTTTTT. It translates to CASSPAGEKLFF.

This clonotype was recorded many times. At one boundary the junction diverges from the germline segment, which might be a read error. The genes are TRBV5-1 and TRBJ1-5; no clear D. The CDR3 covers 15 residues. The germline V gene encodes CDR1 SGHRS and CDR2 YFSETQ. Here the CDR3 DNA reads TGTGCCAGCAGCTTGGAGGGCAATAGCAATCAGCCCCAGCATTTT. Residues: CASSLEGNSNQPQHF.

V and J are TRBV10-3 and TRBJ1-5, with 7 bases that match TRBD1. Losses at the gene ends were 3 bases for V and 0 bases for J; bases not matched to a gene: 5. The germline V gene has CDR1 ENHRY and CDR2 SYGVKD. This CDR3 comprises 16 residues. This CDR3 is CAISDPDRLSNQPQHF. CDR3 in DNA: TGTGCCATCAGTGACCCGGACAGGCTTAGCAATCAGCCCCAGCATTTT.

Comment on this clonotype: At one end the junction does not follow the germline gene, possibly because of a read error. This chain uses TRBV6-1 with TRBJ2-7, with D possibly called TRBD1 or TRBD2 (5 bases each). Germline V CDR1 and CDR2: MNHNS, SASEGT. The CDR3 contains 16 residues. The CDR3 region has the DNA TGTGCCGGCAGTGAAGAGAAAGCCAGGGCGGGTTACGAGCAGTACTTC. Its protein is CAGSEEKARAGYEQYF.

The chain combines TRBV2 with TRBJ2-2; TRBD1 matches at 7 bases. The CDR3 contains 16 residues. Per germline, CDR1 SNHLY and CDR2 FYNNEI. V was clipped by 7 bases and J by 4 bases; unmatched bases: 12. The CDR3 coding sequence is TGTGCCAGCACTAAGACAGGGCAGGTCAGCACCGGGGAGCTGTTTTTT. This gives the protein CASTKTGQVSTGELFF.

This clonotype turned up a few times. This sequence joins TRBV12-3 or TRBV12-4 and TRBJ2-5; 7 positions match TRBD1. Trimming removed 6 bases from V and 5 bases from J; junction bases left unmatched: 6. The CDR3 is made up of 13 amino acids. CDR3: CASRQGTVETQYF. CDR3 DNA: TGTGCCAGCAGACAAGGGACAGTGGAGACCCAGTACTTC.

This chain joins TRBV11-2 and TRBJ2-1; D is possibly TRBD1 or TRBD2 (5 bases each). There are 12 residues in the CDR3. The V gene's germline CDR1 is SGHAT and CDR2 FQNNGV. V was cut by 5 bases and J by 8 bases, with 10 bases left in between. CDR3 amino acids: CASSLGTYEQFF. Here the CDR3 DNA reads TGTGCCAGCAGCCTCGGGACCTATGAGCAGTTCTTC. The full variable domain, in which reference TRBV11-2 and TRBJ2-1 provide the parts outside the CDR3, is EAGVAQSPRYKIIEKRQSVAFWCNPISGHATLYWYQQILGQGPKLLIQFQNNGVVDDSQLPKDRFSAERLKGVDSTLKIQPAKLEDSAVYLCASSLGTYEQFFGPGTRLTVL.